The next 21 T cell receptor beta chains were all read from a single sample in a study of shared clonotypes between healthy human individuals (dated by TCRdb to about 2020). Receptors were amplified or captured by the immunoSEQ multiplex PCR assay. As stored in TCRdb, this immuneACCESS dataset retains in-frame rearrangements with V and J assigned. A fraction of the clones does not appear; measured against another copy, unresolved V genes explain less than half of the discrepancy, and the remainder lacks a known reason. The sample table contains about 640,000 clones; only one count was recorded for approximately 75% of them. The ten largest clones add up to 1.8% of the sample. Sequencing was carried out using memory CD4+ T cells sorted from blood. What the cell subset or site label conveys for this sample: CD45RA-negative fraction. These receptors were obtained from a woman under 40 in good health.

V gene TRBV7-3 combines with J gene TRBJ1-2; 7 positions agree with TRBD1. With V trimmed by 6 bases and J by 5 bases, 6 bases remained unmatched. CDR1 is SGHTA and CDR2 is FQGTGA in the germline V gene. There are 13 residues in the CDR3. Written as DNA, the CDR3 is TGTGCCAGCAGTCCTGGACAGGAATATGGCTACACCTTC. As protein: CASSPGQEYGYTF. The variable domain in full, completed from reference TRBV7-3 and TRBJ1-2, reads GAGVSQTPSNKVTEKGKYVELRCDPISGHTALYWYRQSLGQGPEFLIYFQGTGAADDSGLPNDRFFAVRPEGSVSTLKIQRTERGDSAVYLCASSPGQEYGYTFGSGTRLTVV.

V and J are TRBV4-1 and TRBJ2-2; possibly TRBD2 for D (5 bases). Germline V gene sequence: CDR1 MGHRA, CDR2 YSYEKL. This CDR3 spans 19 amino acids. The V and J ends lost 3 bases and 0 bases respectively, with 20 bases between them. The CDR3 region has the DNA TGCGCCAGCAGCCACCTCGTGATTAAGAGAGGGCCGAACACCGGGGAGCTGTTTTTT. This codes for CASSHLVIKRGPNTGELFF.

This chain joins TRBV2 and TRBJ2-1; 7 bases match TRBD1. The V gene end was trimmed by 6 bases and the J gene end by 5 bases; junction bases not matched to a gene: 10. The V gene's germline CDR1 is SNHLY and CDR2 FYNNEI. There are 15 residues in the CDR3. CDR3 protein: CASRVARQGNNEQFF. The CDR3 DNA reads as TGTGCCAGCAGAGTAGCGCGACAGGGAAACAATGAGCAGTTCTTC.

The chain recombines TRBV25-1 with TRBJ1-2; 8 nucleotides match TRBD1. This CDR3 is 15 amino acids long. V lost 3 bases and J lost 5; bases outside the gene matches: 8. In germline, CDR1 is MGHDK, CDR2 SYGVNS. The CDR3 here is CASSDWAGGAYGYTF. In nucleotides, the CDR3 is TGTGCCAGCAGTGATTGGGCAGGGGGCGCTTATGGCTACACCTTC.

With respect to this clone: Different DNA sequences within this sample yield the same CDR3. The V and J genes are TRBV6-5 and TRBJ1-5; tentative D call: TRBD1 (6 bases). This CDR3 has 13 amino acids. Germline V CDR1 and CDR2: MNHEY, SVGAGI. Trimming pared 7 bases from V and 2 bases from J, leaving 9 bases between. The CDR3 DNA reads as TGTGCCAGCAAACAGGGCGGCAATCAGCCCCAGCATTTT. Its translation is CASKQGGNQPQHF.

The DNA for the CDR3 is TGTGCCATCAGGGCAGGGGAGGGCGAGCAGTACTTC. This translates into CAIRAGEGEQYF. The gene calls are TRBV10-3 and TRBJ2-7, with a tentative D call TRBD2 (7 bases). The CDR3 consists of 12 residues. In germline, CDR1 is ENHRY, CDR2 SYGVKD. The ends were cut back, 6 bases at V and 6 bases at J, with 12 bases in the middle.

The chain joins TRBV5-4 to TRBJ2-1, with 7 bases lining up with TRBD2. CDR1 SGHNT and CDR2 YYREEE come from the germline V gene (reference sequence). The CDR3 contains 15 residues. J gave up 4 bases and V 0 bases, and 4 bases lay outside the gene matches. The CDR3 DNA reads TGTGCCAGCAGCTTGGGCCTAGCGGAGTACAATGAGCAGTTCTTC. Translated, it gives CASSLGLAEYNEQFF. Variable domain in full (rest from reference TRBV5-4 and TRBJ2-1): ETGVTQSPTHLIKTRGQQVTLRCSSQSGHNTVSWYQQALGQGPQFIFQYYREEENGRGNFPPRFSGLQFPNYSSELNVNALELDDSALYLCASSLGLAEYNEQFFGPGTRLTVL.

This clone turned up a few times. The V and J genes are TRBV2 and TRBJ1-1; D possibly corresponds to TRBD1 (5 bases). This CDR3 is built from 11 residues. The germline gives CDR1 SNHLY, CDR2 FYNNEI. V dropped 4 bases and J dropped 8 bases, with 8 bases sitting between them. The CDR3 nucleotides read TGTGCCAGCAGTGGGGAGGGGGAAGCTTTCTTT. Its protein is CASSGEGEAFF. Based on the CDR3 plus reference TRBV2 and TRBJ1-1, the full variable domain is EPEVTQTPSHQVTQMGQEVILRCVPISNHLYFYWYRQILGQKVEFLVSFYNNEISEKSEIFDDQFSVERPDGSNFTLKIRSTKLEDSAMYFCASSGEGEAFFGQGTRLTVV.

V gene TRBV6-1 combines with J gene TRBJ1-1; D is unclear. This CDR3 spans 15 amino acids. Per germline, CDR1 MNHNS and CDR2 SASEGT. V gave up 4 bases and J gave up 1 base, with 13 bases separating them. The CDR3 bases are TGTGCCAGCAGTGGAAAGGGATCGGCGAACACTGAAGCTTTCTTT. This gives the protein CASSGKGSANTEAFF.

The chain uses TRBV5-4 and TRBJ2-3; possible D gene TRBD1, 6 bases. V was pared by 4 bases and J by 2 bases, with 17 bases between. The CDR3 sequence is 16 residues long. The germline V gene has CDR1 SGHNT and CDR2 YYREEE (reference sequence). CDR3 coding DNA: TGTGCCAGCAGCGTTATTACAGGGTTGGACACAGATACGCAGTATTTT. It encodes CASSVITGLDTDTQYF.

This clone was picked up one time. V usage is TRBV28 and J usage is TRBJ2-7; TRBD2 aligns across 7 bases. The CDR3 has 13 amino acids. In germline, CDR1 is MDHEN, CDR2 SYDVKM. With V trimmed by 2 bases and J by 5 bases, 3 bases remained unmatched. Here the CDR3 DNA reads TGTGCCAGCAGTTTAGCGGGAGAGGACGAGCAGTACTTC. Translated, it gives CASSLAGEDEQYF.

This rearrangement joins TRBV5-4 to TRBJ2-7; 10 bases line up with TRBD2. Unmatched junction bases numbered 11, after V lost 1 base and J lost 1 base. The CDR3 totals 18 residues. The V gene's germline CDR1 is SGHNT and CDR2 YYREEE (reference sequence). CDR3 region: CASSLNVLAGVLSYEQYF. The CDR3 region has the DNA TGTGCCAGCAGCTTGAATGTCCTAGCGGGAGTATTATCCTACGAGCAGTACTTC. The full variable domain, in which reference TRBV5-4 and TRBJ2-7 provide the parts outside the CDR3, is ETGVTQSPTHLIKTRGQQVTLRCSSQSGHNTVSWYQQALGQGPQFIFQYYREEENGRGNFPPRFSGLQFPNYSSELNVNALELDDSALYLCASSLNVLAGVLSYEQYFGPGTRLTVT.

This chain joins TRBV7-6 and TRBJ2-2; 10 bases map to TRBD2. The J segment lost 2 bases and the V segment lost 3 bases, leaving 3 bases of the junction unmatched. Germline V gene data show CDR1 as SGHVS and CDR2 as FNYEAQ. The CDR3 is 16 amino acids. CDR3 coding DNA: TGTGCCAGCAGCTTCTCTAGCGGGGGAAACACCGGGGAGCTGTTTTTT. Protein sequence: CASSFSSGGNTGELFF.

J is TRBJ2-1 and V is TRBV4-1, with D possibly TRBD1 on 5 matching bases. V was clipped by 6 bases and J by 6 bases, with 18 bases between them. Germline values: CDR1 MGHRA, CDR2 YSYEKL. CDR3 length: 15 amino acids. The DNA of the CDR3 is TGCGCCAGCAGACTCACAATAGGCCAGGGCAATGAGCAGTTCTTC. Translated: CASRLTIGQGNEQFF.

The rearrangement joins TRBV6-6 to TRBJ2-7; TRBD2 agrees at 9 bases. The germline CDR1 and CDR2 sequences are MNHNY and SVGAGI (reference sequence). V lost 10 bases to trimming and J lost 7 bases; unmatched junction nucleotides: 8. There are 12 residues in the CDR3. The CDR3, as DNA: TGTGCCACAGGACGAGCGGGAGGAGAGCAGTACTTC. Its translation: CATGRAGGEQYF.

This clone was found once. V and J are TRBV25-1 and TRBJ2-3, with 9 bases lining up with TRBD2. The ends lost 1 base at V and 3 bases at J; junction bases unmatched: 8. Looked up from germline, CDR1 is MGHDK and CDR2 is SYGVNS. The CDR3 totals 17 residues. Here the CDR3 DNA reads TGTGCCAGCAGTGAATCGGGAGCGGGAGGCGGGACAGATACGCAGTATTTT. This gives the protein CASSESGAGGGTDTQYF.

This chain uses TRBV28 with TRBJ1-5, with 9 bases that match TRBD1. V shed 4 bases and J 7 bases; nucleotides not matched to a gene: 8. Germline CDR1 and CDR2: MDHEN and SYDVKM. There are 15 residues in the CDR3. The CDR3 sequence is CASSSDRGSGQPQHF. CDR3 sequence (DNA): TGTGCCAGCAGTTCGGACAGGGGAAGCGGGCAGCCCCAGCATTTT.

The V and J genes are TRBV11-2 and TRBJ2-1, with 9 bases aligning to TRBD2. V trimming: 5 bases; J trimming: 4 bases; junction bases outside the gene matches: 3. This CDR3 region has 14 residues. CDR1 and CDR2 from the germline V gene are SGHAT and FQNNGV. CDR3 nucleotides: TGTGCCAGCAGCCAGGGACTAGCTTACAATGAGCAGTTCTTC. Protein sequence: CASSQGLAYNEQFF. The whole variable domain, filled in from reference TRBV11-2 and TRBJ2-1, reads EAGVAQSPRYKIIEKRQSVAFWCNPISGHATLYWYQQILGQGPKLLIQFQNNGVVDDSQLPKDRFSAERLKGVDSTLKIQPAKLEDSAVYLCASSQGLAYNEQFFGPGTRLTVL.

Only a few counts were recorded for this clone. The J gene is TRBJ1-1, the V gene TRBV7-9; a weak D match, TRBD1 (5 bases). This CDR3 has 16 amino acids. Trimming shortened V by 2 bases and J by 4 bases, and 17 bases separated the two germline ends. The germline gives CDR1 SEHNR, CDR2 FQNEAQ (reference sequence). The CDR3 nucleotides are TGTGCCAGCAGCTTAAGACCCCAGGGTGTGTTCACTGAAGCTTTCTTT. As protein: CASSLRPQGVFTEAFF.

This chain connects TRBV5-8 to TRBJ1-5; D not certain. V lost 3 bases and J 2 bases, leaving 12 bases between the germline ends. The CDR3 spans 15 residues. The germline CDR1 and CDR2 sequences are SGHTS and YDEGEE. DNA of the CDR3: TGTGCCAGCAGCTGGGCCAGCCAGGGCAATCAGCCCCAGCATTTT. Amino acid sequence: CASSWASQGNQPQHF.

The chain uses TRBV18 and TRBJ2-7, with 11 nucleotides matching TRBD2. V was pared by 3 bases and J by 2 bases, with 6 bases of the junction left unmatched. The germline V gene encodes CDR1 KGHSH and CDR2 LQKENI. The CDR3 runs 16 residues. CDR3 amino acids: CASSPQPSGGTYEQYF. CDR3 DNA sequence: TGTGCCAGCTCACCCCAACCTAGCGGGGGGACCTACGAGCAGTACTTC.